Listed here are 10 T cell receptor beta chains from one sample, sequenced in a study of T cells in Graves' hyperthyroidism and ophthalmopathy. Amplified TCR beta CDR3 regions came from RNA transcripts. The TCR CDR3 first-round RT-PCR relied on the HTBI primer set. Each CDR3 protein gets one entry after TCRdb re-called the multiplex PCR reads with MiXCR. The top ten clones hold 16% of a sample with under 750,000 distinct CDR3 sequences, around 20% of them seen once. Sequencing was carried out using blood. The receptors shown here come from a woman aged 45-65 years with Graves' hyperthyroidism that later progressed to Graves' ophthalmopathy.

This sequence joins TRBV11-2 and TRBJ1-1, with 9 bases that match TRBD1. This CDR3 region has 15 residues. Germline V gives CDR1 SGHAT, CDR2 FQNNGV. V was clipped by 4 bases and J by 3 bases; unmatched bases: 6. CDR3 sequence reads: CASSWGTGSYTEAFF. The CDR3 region has the DNA TGTGCCAGCAGCTGGGGGACAGGGAGTTACACTGAAGCTTTCTTT.

This clonotype was seen ten or more times. The rearrangement links TRBV18 to TRBJ2-1; 7 bases match TRBD1. The CDR3 totals 16 residues. CDR1 and CDR2 (germline): KGHSH, LQKENI. With 0 bases clipped from V and 2 bases from J, the junction kept 4 bases outside the gene matches. In DNA form, the CDR3 reads TGTGCCAGCTCACCACCTTCGGACAGGCCCTACAATGAGCAGTTCTTC. This translates into CASSPPSDRPYNEQFF.

The chain has TRBV7-2 and TRBJ1-4; 12 bases are shared with TRBD1. The germline V gene encodes CDR1 SGHTA and CDR2 FQGNSA. The CDR3 extends over 15 amino acids. The ends lost 5 bases at V and 7 bases at J; junction bases unmatched: 5. The chain's CDR3 is CASSRDRGQGEKLFF. CDR3 coding DNA: TGTGCCAGCAGCCGGGACAGGGGGCAAGGTGAAAAACTGTTTTTT. The whole variable domain, filled in from reference TRBV7-2 and TRBJ1-4, reads GAGVSQSPSNKVTEKGKDVELRCDPISGHTALYWYRQSLGQGLEFLIYFQGNSAPDKSGLPSDRFSAERTGGSVSTLTIQRTQQEDSAVYLCASSRDRGQGEKLFFGSGTQLSVL.

This clonotype was recorded at least ten times. The CDR3 DNA follows: TGTGCCAGCAGTCTATTCGCACTGAACACTGAAGCTTTCTTT. It translates to CASSLFALNTEAFF. The chain employs TRBV12-3 or TRBV12-4 and TRBJ1-1; D not resolved. This CDR3 is built from 14 residues. V lost 5 bases and J lost 0, with 10 bases in between.

The chain carries TRBV6-5 and TRBJ1-6; tentatively, D is TRBD1 (6 bases). V lost 4 bases, J lost 0 bases, and 16 bases lay in between. Germline CDR1 is MNHEY and CDR2 is SVGAGI. This CDR3 spans 18 amino acids. The CDR3 reads CASSSPTGTRSYNSPLHF. CDR3 DNA: TGTGCCAGCAGTTCACCGACAGGAACCCGCTCCTATAATTCACCCCTCCACTTT.

In its sample, this clonotype was seen many times. This sequence joins TRBV3-1 and TRBJ1-1; D call uncertain. Germline V gives CDR1 LGHDT, CDR2 YNNKEL (reference sequence). This CDR3 contains 15 residues. V lost 4 bases and J 4 bases, leaving 16 bases between the germline ends. CDR3 DNA sequence: TGTGCCAGCAGCCCCATGGGGAGCGAAGGCACTGAAGCTTTCTTT. It codes for CASSPMGSEGTEAFF.

This clonotype was recorded at least ten times. This sequence joins TRBV7-8 and TRBJ1-5, with D possibly matching TRBD1 (6 bases). The CDR3 sequence is 15 residues long. Trimming removed 3 bases from V and 2 bases from J, with 11 bases in between. The germline V gene has CDR1 SGHVS and CDR2 FQNEAQ. CDR3 nucleotides: TGTGCCAGCAGCTTGGGGGCGAACGGCAATCAGCCCCAGCATTTT. This translates into CASSLGANGNQPQHF.

In its sample, this clonotype was seen many times. The CDR3, as DNA: TGTGCCAGCAGTTCACAGGATTGGTCAGTCCGTGAGCAGTTCTTC. Amino acids: CASSSQDWSVREQFF. The V gene is TRBV12-3 or TRBV12-4, the J gene TRBJ2-1; D possibly corresponds to TRBD1 (5 bases). CDR3 length: 15 amino acids. V lost 4 bases and J lost 9, with 19 bases in between.

There are many counts of this clonotype. The rearrangement joins TRBV12-5 to TRBJ2-3; the match to TRBD1 covers 9 bases. The CDR3 covers 15 residues. Trimming took 5 bases from V and 0 from J; bases not matched to a gene: 3. Germline V gene lookup returns CDR1 LGHNT and CDR2 FRNRAP. CDR3 in amino acids: CASGGTGSSTDTQYF. CDR3 nucleotides: TGTGCTAGTGGTGGGACAGGGTCTAGCACAGATACGCAGTATTTT.

This clonotype appeared many times. The chain carries TRBV12-3 or TRBV12-4 and TRBJ1-1, with no clear D. The CDR3 consists of 15 residues. V dropped 1 base and J dropped 2 bases, with 11 bases sitting between them. This chain's CDR3 is CASSLVAQANTEAFF. Written as DNA, the CDR3 is TGTGCCAGCAGTTTAGTTGCGCAGGCCAACACTGAAGCTTTCTTT.